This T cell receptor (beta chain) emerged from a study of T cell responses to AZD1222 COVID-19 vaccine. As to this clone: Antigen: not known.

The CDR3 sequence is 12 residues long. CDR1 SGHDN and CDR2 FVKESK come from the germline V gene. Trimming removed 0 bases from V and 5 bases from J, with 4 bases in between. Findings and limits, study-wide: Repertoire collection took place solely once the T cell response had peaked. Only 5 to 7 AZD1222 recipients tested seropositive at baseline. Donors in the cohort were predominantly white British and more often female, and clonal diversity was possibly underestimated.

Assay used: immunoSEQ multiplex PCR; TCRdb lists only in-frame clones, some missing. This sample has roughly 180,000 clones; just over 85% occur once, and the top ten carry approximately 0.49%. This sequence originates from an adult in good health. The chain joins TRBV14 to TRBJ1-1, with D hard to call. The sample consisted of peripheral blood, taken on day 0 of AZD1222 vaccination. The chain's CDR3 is CASSQEETEAFF. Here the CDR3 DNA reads TGTGCCAGCAGCCAAGAGGAGACTGAAGCTTTCTTT.